The text below deals with one TCR beta chain. The antigen is unknown. Per sample, a minimum of 6.5 million PBMCs were isolated. Every sample gave at least 5.5 micrograms of total RNA when it was extracted. This sample is drawn from a study of blood T cells in healthy people across ages. Whole-study findings and limits: For the donors, CMV status was unknown and possibly confounded expanded clonotype changes. Long-lived and aged donors differed, with more naive CD4+ cells and higher diversity in the long-lived.

Together with a sample-barcoded 5' primer, a J-beta primer mix was included in a second PCR lasting about 7 to 12 cycles. TCRdb redid the calling of the 5' RACE reads with MiXCR, one entry per CDR3 protein. The table includes approximately 1.5 million distinct CDR3 sequences, roughly 32% detected once. The V end was cut by 0 bases, the J end by 7 bases, with 7 bases between. The CDR3 covers 14 residues. CDR1 is MNHEY, CDR2 SMNVEV, per germline (reference sequence). The chain joins TRBV27 to TRBJ1-6; D is ambiguous. The sequence derives from a woman aged 30 to 39 in good health. The sample was blood. The CDR3 nucleotides are TGTGCCAGCAGTTTATCAGTGTTCAATTCACCCCTCCACTTT. Residues: CASSLSVFNSPLHF.